These 12 T cell receptor beta chains share one sample of origin, sequenced in a study of cytomegalovirus exposure and HLA in healthy donors. Researchers ran the PCR with 60 Vbeta and 13 Jbeta primers. TCRdb's copy holds only in-frame clones and misses some; the assay was immunoSEQ multiplex PCR. The sample has 140,000 to 150,000 clones, and its top ten clones hold around 0.96%. Sequences were obtained from PBMCs. These receptors were taken from a male donor in good health and CMV-seronegative.

The chain has TRBV20-1 and TRBJ1-1, with a possible D match to TRBD1 (5 bases). The CDR3 contains 10 residues. The V end was cut by 6 bases, the J end by 7 bases, with 9 bases between. The germline CDR1 and CDR2 sequences are DFQATT and SNEGSKA (reference sequence). The CDR3 loop is CSANRIEAFF. Here the CDR3 DNA reads TGCAGTGCAAACAGGATTGAAGCTTTCTTT.

V and J are TRBV13 and TRBJ1-1, with D possibly matching TRBD1 (5 bases). Trimming shortened V by 3 bases and J by 0 bases, and 11 bases separated the two germline ends. Germline V CDR1 and CDR2: PRHDT, FYEKMQ (reference sequence). The CDR3 has 15 residues. CDR3 DNA sequence: TGTGCCAGCAGCTTGCAGGGTAATCTGAACACTGAAGCTTTCTTT. Translation gives CASSLQGNLNTEAFF.

This sequence joins TRBV9 and TRBJ1-4; 7 bases match TRBD1. This CDR3 is 14 amino acids long. CDR1 and CDR2 from the germline V gene are SGDLS and YYNGEE. V shed 3 bases and J 5 bases; nucleotides not matched to a gene: 4. The CDR3 DNA sequence: TGTGCCAGCAGCGCCGGGACAGTAAATGAAAAACTGTTTTTT. Translation gives CASSAGTVNEKLFF. Full variable domain (missing parts from reference TRBV9 and TRBJ1-4): DSGVTQTPKHLITATGQRVTLRCSPRSGDLSVYWYQQSLDQGLQFLIQYYNGEERAKGNILERFSAQQFPDLHSELNLSSLELGDSALYFCASSAGTVNEKLFFGSGTQLSVL.

The rearrangement links TRBV7-2 to TRBJ2-7, with D hard to call. Per germline, CDR1 SGHTA and CDR2 FQGNSA. The CDR3 runs to 15 residues. V was pared by 3 bases and J by 1 base, with 13 bases between. The CDR3: CASSFSHAGSYEQYF. CDR3 sequence (DNA): TGTGCCAGCAGCTTCTCACACGCAGGATCCTACGAGCAGTACTTC.

The CDR3 sequence is CASSQAQGGGNYEQFF. CDR3 sequence (DNA): TGCGCCAGCAGCCAAGCCCAGGGCGGGGGGAATTATGAGCAGTTCTTC. The V call is TRBV4-1, the J call TRBJ2-1; TRBD2 matches 8 bases. The V gene's germline CDR1 is MGHRA and CDR2 YSYEKL. Unmatched junction bases numbered 10, after V lost 1 base and J lost 8 bases. The CDR3 length is 16 residues.

The rearrangement joins TRBV29-1 to TRBJ1-2; 7 nucleotides agree with TRBD1. Trimming at V came to 6 bases and at J to 12 bases, leaving 19 bases not matched to a gene. Germline V gene lookup returns CDR1 SQVTM and CDR2 ANQGSEA. The CDR3 contains 14 residues. In DNA, the CDR3 is TGCAGCGTGGATGGACAGGTATCATACAGGGCGGACACCTTC. It codes for CSVDGQVSYRADTF.

The gene calls are TRBV19 and TRBJ1-1, with 9 bases that match TRBD1. V shed 3 bases, J shed 11 bases, and the junction held 7 bases outside the gene matches. The length of the CDR3 is 13 residues. The germline gives CDR1 LNHDA, CDR2 SQIVND (reference sequence). As DNA, the CDR3 is TGTGCCAGTAGTATGCGACAGGGGGGTTGGGCTTTCTTT. Translated, it gives CASSMRQGGWAFF.

The chain recombines TRBV18 with TRBJ2-2; TRBD1 might be the D (5 bases). CDR3 size: 12 residues. The V end was cut by 5 bases, the J end by 4 bases, with 5 bases between. Germline lookup yields CDR1 KGHSH and CDR2 LQKENI. In DNA form, the CDR3 reads TGTGCCAGCTCAGACAGCACCGGGGAGCTGTTTTTT. Translation: CASSDSTGELFF.

The gene calls are TRBV18 and TRBJ2-1; perhaps TRBD1 as D (5 bases). There are 15 residues in the CDR3. V was pared by 5 bases and J by 9 bases, with 20 bases between. The V gene's germline CDR1 is KGHSH and CDR2 LQKENI. The CDR3 protein is CASSSDPYRNIEQFF. The CDR3 DNA follows: TGTGCCAGCTCATCCGATCCTTACAGGAATATTGAGCAGTTCTTC.

The chain employs TRBV30 and TRBJ2-7; D is possibly TRBD1 (6 bases). Trimming took off 4 bases at V and 6 bases at J, with 19 bases between the two ends. From germline, CDR1 is GTSNPN and CDR2 SVGIG (reference sequence). The CDR3 has 14 amino acids. The CDR3 loop is CAWTPIGGIGEQYF. As DNA, the CDR3 is TGTGCCTGGACCCCTATAGGGGGTATAGGCGAGCAGTACTTC.

V and J are TRBV5-1 and TRBJ1-4; TRBD1 matches 8 bases. V was clipped by 4 bases and J by 0 bases; unmatched bases: 17. The CDR3 covers 20 residues. In germline, CDR1 is SGHRS, CDR2 YFSETQ. The CDR3 here is CASSLYPTGANSATNEKLFF. CDR3 nucleotides: TGCGCCAGCAGCCTCTATCCGACAGGGGCTAACTCTGCAACTAATGAAAAACTGTTTTTT.

The chain combines TRBV28 with TRBJ1-2, with no clear D. Trimming shortened V by 5 bases and J by 2 bases, and 15 bases separated the two germline ends. Germline values: CDR1 MDHEN, CDR2 SYDVKM. There are 15 residues in the CDR3. CDR3 loop: CASSPTGAENYGYTF. The DNA of the CDR3 is TGTGCCAGCAGTCCCACCGGAGCAGAGAACTATGGCTACACCTTC.